This paragraph reports one TCR beta chain. TCRdb's table, derived via immunoSEQ multiplex PCR, lists solely in-frame clones and lacks some. The sample holds approximately 70,000 clones; about nine tenths are singletons and the top ten take 2.5% to 3%. Per the germline V gene, CDR1 is SGHNT and CDR2 is YYREEE (reference sequence). The ends lost 3 bases at V and 2 bases at J; junction bases unmatched: 4. CDR3 size: 14 residues. These data belong to a study of blood T cell repertoires in COVID-19. The chain uses TRBV5-4 and TRBJ2-5; 7 bases line up with TRBD2. Input material: peripheral blood. The receptor comes from a man aged 45-60 years with COVID-19, enrolled during active disease. CDR3 nucleotides: TGTGCCAGCAGCTCCACTAGCGCTCAAGAGACCCAGTACTTC. The encoded protein is CASSSTSAQETQYF. Full variable domain (remainder filled in from reference TRBV5-4 and TRBJ2-5): ETGVTQSPTHLIKTRGQQVTLRCSSQSGHNTVSWYQQALGQGPQFIFQYYREEENGRGNFPPRFSGLQFPNYSSELNVNALELDDSALYLCASSSTSAQETQYFGPGTRLLVL.